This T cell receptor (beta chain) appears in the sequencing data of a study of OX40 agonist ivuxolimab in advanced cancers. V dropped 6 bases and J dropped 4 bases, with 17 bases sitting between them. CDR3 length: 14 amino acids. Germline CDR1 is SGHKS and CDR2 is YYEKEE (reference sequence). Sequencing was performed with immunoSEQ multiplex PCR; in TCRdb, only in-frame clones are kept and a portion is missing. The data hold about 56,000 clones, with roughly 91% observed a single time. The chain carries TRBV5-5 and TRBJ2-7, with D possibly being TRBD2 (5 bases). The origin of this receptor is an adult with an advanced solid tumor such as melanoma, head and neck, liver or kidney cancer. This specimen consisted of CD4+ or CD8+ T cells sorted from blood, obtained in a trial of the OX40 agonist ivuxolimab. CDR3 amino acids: CASKAFGERYEQYF. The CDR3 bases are TGTGCCAGCAAGGCGTTCGGGGAGAGGTACGAGCAGTACTTC.